This passage covers 20 T cell receptor beta chains from one sample sequenced in a study of T cells in Graves' hyperthyroidism and ophthalmopathy. Researchers amplified the TCR beta CDR3 regions from RNA transcripts. Primed by the HTBI set, a first-round RT-PCR was run on the TCR CDR3. MiXCR was run by TCRdb on the multiplex PCR reads, yielding one entry per CDR3 protein. The table has fewer than 350,000 distinct CDR3 sequences, roughly 20% seen once. Sequencing was carried out using blood. The receptors stem from a man over 45 with Graves' ophthalmopathy.

This clonotype was seen at least ten times. The chain employs TRBV28 and TRBJ2-7; 13 nucleotides match TRBD2. CDR3 length: 17 residues. Trimming removed 7 bases from V and 7 bases from J; junction bases left unmatched: 16. Germline V gene lookup returns CDR1 MDHEN and CDR2 SYDVKM. CDR3 loop: CASTLASRTSGSFEQYF. CDR3 in DNA: TGTGCCAGCACCCTGGCTTCCCGGACTAGCGGGAGTTTTGAGCAGTACTTC.

The chain combines TRBV5-1 with TRBJ2-3; 9 nucleotides agree with TRBD1. The germline V gene has CDR1 SGHRS and CDR2 YFSETQ. The CDR3 sequence is 15 residues long. Trimming at V came to 4 bases and at J to 6 bases, leaving 9 bases not matched to a gene. DNA for the CDR3: TGCGCCAGCAGCCCGGAACAGGGGGCGTCGGATACGCAGTATTTT. This translates into CASSPEQGASDTQYF.

This clonotype showed up just a few times. V is TRBV28 and J is TRBJ1-2; D ambiguous. The CDR3 runs to 13 residues. In germline, CDR1 is MDHEN, CDR2 SYDVKM. Trimming stripped 6 bases from V and 1 base from J, with 9 bases between. CDR3 coding DNA: TGTGCCAGCAGCCGCACGGATAACTATGGCTACACCTTC. This sequence encodes CASSRTDNYGYTF.

This sequence joins TRBV20-1 and TRBJ2-1, with 10 bases that match TRBD2. This CDR3 comprises 15 residues. The V and J ends lost 3 bases and 7 bases, in that order; junction bases with no gene match: 9. Germline CDR1 and CDR2: DFQATT and SNEGSKA (reference sequence). The CDR3 bases are TGCAGTGCTAGCGGCCTAGCGGGAGTAGCAAATGAGCAGTTCTTC. This translates into CSASGLAGVANEQFF.

This clonotype has ten or more counts. The chain is built from TRBV7-2 and TRBJ2-7; TRBD2 aligns across 7 bases. The ends lost 1 base at V and 3 bases at J; junction bases unmatched: 6. CDR1 and CDR2 from the germline V gene are SGHTA and FQGNSA. This CDR3 contains 15 residues. The chain's CDR3 is CASSLGAGRVYEQYF. CDR3 sequence (DNA): TGTGCCAGCAGCTTAGGGGCGGGGAGGGTCTACGAGCAGTACTTC. Filled out from reference TRBV7-2 and TRBJ2-7, the complete variable domain reads GAGVSQSPSNKVTEKGKDVELRCDPISGHTALYWYRQSLGQGLEFLIYFQGNSAPDKSGLPSDRFSAERTGGSVSTLTIQRTQQEDSAVYLCASSLGAGRVYEQYFGPGTRLTVT.

The J gene is TRBJ2-7, the V gene TRBV5-1, with TRBD2 identical over 7 bases. The CDR3 loop spans 14 amino acids. CDR1 is SGHRS, CDR2 YFSETQ, per germline. J was trimmed by 5 bases and V by 0 bases; bases with no gene match: 5. This CDR3 is CASSLARELNEQYF. CDR3 in DNA: TGCGCCAGCAGCTTGGCGCGGGAGCTAAACGAGCAGTACTTC. Filled out from reference TRBV5-1 and TRBJ2-7, the complete variable domain reads KAGVTQTPRYLIKTRGQQVTLSCSPISGHRSVSWYQQTPGQGLQFLFEYFSETQRNKGNFPGRFSGRQFSNSRSEMNVSTLELGDSALYLCASSLARELNEQYFGPGTRLTVT.

This chain links TRBV3-1 with TRBJ1-2; 7 bases match TRBD1. V shed 6 bases, J shed 5 bases, and the junction held 6 bases outside the gene matches. There are 13 residues in the CDR3. Germline-derived CDR1 and CDR2 are LGHDT and YNNKEL (reference sequence). CDR3 sequence (DNA): TGTGCCAGCAGTCGGGGACAGAGATATGGCTACACCTTC. Its translation: CASSRGQRYGYTF.

This clonotype has just a few counts. This sequence joins TRBV15 and TRBJ1-4, with D uncertain. V lost 0 bases to trimming and J lost 0 bases, with 14 bases between them. Germline V gives CDR1 LNHNV, CDR2 YYDKDF (reference sequence). The CDR3 length is 18 residues. CDR3 loop: CATSREGVFTSTNEKLFF. DNA of the CDR3: TGTGCCACCAGCAGAGAAGGTGTATTTACCTCAACTAATGAAAAACTGTTTTTT.

This clonotype was seen more than once but under ten times. This rearrangement joins TRBV7-6 to TRBJ2-2; D could derive from TRBD1 or TRBD2 (5 bases each). CDR3 size: 14 residues. The V end was cut by 5 bases, the J end by 4 bases, with 11 bases between. The germline V gene has CDR1 SGHVS and CDR2 FNYEAQ. For the CDR3, the DNA is TGTGCCAGCAGCGGGGGTTCGGGCACCGGGGAGCTGTTTTTT. Its protein product is CASSGGSGTGELFF.

Note on this clonotype: A junction end diverges from the germline sequence, so it may reflect a read error. This sequence joins TRBV15 and TRBJ2-1; D is undetermined. This CDR3 region has 12 residues. Germline loops: CDR1 LNHNV, CDR2 YYDKDF (reference sequence). The CDR3 loop is CVTSRVTNEQFF. CDR3 in DNA: TGTGTCACCAGCAGAGTGACCAATGAGCAGTTCTTC.

This rearrangement joins TRBV19 to TRBJ2-5, with D perhaps TRBD2 (6 bases). Trimming shortened V by 5 bases and J by 3 bases, and 16 bases separated the two germline ends. CDR1 and CDR2 (germline): LNHDA, SQIVND (reference sequence). The CDR3 covers 15 residues. The DNA for the CDR3 is TGTGCCAGTAGTGTCTTGATCTGGGGGGAAGAGACCCAGTACTTC. The encoded protein is CASSVLIWGEETQYF.

This rearrangement joins TRBV5-1 to TRBJ2-7; TRBD1 matches at 8 bases. CDR1 is SGHRS, CDR2 YFSETQ, per germline. The CDR3 loop spans 13 amino acids. V lost 4 bases and J lost 12; bases outside the gene matches: 12. The CDR3 here is CASSLGQGKWLYF. The CDR3 DNA is TGCGCCAGCAGCCTTGGACAGGGCAAGTGGCTGTACTTC. Complete variable domain (other parts from reference TRBV5-1 and TRBJ2-7): KAGVTQTPRYLIKTRGQQVTLSCSPISGHRSVSWYQQTPGQGLQFLFEYFSETQRNKGNFPGRFSGRQFSNSRSEMNVSTLELGDSALYLCASSLGQGKWLYFGPGTRLTVT.

This clonotype showed up just a few times. Being one base from a much bigger clone, this may be a read error. V is TRBV11-2 and J is TRBJ2-5, with TRBD2 identical over 10 bases. V shed 0 bases, J shed 3 bases, and the junction held 10 bases outside the gene matches. In germline, CDR1 is SGHAT, CDR2 FQNNGV. The CDR3 totals 18 residues. The CDR3 sequence: CASSLDLAGASGKETQYF. CDR3 nucleotides: TGTGCCAGCAGCTTAGATCTAGCGGGAGCTTCGGGAAAAGAGACCCAGTACTTC.

This clonotype has a handful of counts. The V gene is TRBV27, the J gene TRBJ2-3; D not resolved. The germline V gene encodes CDR1 MNHEY and CDR2 SMNVEV (reference sequence). With 4 bases removed from V and 2 bases from J, the gap between germline ends came to 10 bases. The CDR3 consists of 14 residues. The CDR3 is CASSSTPITDTQYF. For the CDR3, the DNA is TGTGCCAGCAGTTCTACCCCAATCACAGATACGCAGTATTTT.

V and J are TRBV25-1 and TRBJ2-2; unclear D gene. Germline CDR1 MGHDK, CDR2 SYGVNS. V was trimmed by 6 bases and J by 0 bases, leaving 14 bases between them. The CDR3 is 16 residues long. The CDR3 DNA sequence: TGTGCCAGCAGCTCCTCCTACGGACCGAACACCGGGGAGCTGTTTTTT. Residues: CASSSSYGPNTGELFF.

In its sample, this clonotype was seen many times. The V call is TRBV20-1, the J call TRBJ2-7; TRBD1 aligns across 9 bases. In germline, CDR1 is DFQATT, CDR2 SNEGSKA (reference sequence). J lost 6 bases, V lost 5 bases, and 11 bases had no gene match. This CDR3 has 14 residues. CDR3 DNA sequence: TGCAGTGCTCACGGGGGGACAGGGTGGATCGAGCAGTACTTC. Translating it yields CSAHGGTGWIEQYF.

This clonotype was detected a few times. This CDR3 is CASSASTSGGDTQYF. Written as DNA, the CDR3 is TGTGCCAGCAGCGCTTCGACTAGCGGTGGGGATACGCAGTATTTT. The V gene is TRBV9, the J gene TRBJ2-3, with TRBD2 matching 9 bases. V shed 3 bases and J 6 bases; nucleotides not matched to a gene: 8. The CDR3 covers 15 residues. Germline values: CDR1 SGDLS, CDR2 YYNGEE.

V usage is TRBV29-1 and J usage is TRBJ2-7; TRBD1 is a possible D gene (5 bases). Germline assignment: CDR1 SQVTM and CDR2 ANQGSEA. The V and J ends lost 4 bases and 5 bases respectively, with 12 bases between them. This CDR3 contains 12 residues. The CDR3 nucleotides are TGCAGCGTTGTCCAGGGATCGGACGAGCAGTACTTC. Translation gives CSVVQGSDEQYF.

This clonotype has ten or more counts. V and J are TRBV30 and TRBJ2-5; D is unresolved. V lost 7 bases to trimming and J lost 7 bases, with 10 bases between them. The CDR3 is made up of 10 amino acids. Germline V lookup: CDR1 GTSNPN, CDR2 SVGIG (reference sequence). CDR3 protein: CASGPATQYF. The DNA for the CDR3 is TGTGCCTCCGGCCCGGCGACCCAGTACTTC. The full variable domain, rest sourced from reference TRBV30 and TRBJ2-5, is SQTIHQWPATLVQPVGSPLSLECTVEGTSNPNLYWYRQAAGRGLQLLFYSVGIGQISSEVPQNLSASRPQDRQFILSSKKLLLSDSGFYLCASGPATQYFGPGTRLLVL.

The chain combines TRBV10-1 with TRBJ1-5, with 9 bases matching TRBD1. CDR3 size: 15 residues. The germline V gene has CDR1 WNHNN and CDR2 SYGVQD (reference sequence). Unmatched junction bases numbered 13, after V lost 9 bases and J lost 7 bases. The CDR3 bases are TGCGCCAGGGAAAAGGGGACAGGGAAGAGACAGCCCCAGCATTTT. This sequence encodes CAREKGTGKRQPQHF.